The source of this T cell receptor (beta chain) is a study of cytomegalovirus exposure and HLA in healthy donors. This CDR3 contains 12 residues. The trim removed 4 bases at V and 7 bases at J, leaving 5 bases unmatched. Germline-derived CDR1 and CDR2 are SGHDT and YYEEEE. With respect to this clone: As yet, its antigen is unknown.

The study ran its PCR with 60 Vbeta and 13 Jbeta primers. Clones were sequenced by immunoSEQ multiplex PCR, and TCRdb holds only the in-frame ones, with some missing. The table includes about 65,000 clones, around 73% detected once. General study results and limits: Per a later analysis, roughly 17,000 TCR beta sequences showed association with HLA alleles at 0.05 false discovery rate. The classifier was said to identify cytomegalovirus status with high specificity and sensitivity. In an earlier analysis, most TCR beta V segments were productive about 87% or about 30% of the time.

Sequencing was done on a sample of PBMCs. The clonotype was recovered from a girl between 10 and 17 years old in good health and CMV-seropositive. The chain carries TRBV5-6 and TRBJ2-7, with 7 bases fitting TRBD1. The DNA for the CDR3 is TGTGCCAGCAGCATGACAGGGCGGGAGCAGTACTTC. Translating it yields CASSMTGREQYF.